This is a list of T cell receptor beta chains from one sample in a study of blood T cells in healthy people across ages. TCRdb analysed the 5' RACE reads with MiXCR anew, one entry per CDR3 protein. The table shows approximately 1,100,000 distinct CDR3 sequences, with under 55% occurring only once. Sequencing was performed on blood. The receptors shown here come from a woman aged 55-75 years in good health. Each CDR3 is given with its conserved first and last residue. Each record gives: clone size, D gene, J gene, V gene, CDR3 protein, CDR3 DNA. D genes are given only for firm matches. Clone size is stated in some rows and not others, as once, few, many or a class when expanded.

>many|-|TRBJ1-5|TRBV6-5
CASSYSRGNQPQHF
TGTGCCAGCAGTTACTCCCGGGGGAATCAGCCCCAGCATTTT
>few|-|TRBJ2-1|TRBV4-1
CASSQDAERSPSYNEQFF
TGCGCCAGCAGCCAAGATGCGGAGCGCTCCCCCTCCTACAATGAGCAGTTCTTC
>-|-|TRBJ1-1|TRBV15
CATSREGGAVNTEAFF
TGTGCCACCAGCAGAGAAGGAGGGGCGGTGAACACTGAAGCTTTCTTT
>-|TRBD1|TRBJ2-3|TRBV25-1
CASSEAVWDSHTDTQYF
TGTGCCAGCAGTGAAGCTGTGTGGGACAGTCACACAGATACGCAGTATTTT
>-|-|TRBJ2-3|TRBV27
CASHPPSPTDTQYF
TGTGCCAGCCACCCTCCATCCCCCACAGATACGCAGTATTTT
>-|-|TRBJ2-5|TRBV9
CASSVGTQAQETQYF
TGTGCCAGCAGCGTAGGGACTCAGGCACAAGAGACCCAGTACTTC
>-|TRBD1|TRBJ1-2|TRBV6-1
CASGRGPYGYTF
TGTGCCAGCGGCAGGGGGCCTTATGGCTACACCTTC
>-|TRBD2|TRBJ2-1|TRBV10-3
CAISVTSGSYNEQFF
TGTGCCATCAGTGTAACTAGCGGGAGCTACAATGAGCAGTTCTTC
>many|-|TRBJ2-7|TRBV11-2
CASSLGRVSYEQYF
TGCGCCAGCAGCTTGGGGCGGGTCTCCTACGAGCAGTACTTC
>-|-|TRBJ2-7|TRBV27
CASRGSGSESYEQYF
TGTGCCAGCAGGGGAAGCGGGTCGGAGTCCTACGAGCAGTACTTC
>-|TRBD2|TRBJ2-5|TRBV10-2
CASQLAGQETRYF
TGCGCCAGTCAGCTAGCGGGACAAGAGACCCGGTACTTC
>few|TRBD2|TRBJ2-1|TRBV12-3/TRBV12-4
CASNLAGPAYNEQFF
TGTGCCAGCAATTTAGCGGGACCCGCCTACAATGAGCAGTTCTTC
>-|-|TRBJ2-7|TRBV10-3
CAMGPASYEQYF
TGTGCCATGGGGCCAGCTTCCTACGAGCAGTACTTC
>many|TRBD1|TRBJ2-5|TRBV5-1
CASSLTTGGETQYF
TGTGCCAGCAGCTTAACGACAGGGGGCGAGACCCAGTACTTC
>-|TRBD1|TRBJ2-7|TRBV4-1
CASSQEGQVYEQYF
TGCGCCAGCAGCCAAGAGGGACAGGTCTACGAGCAGTACTTC
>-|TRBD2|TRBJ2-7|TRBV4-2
CASSQENSGSGEQYF
TGTGCCAGCAGCCAAGAGAATAGCGGGAGTGGCGAGCAGTACTTC
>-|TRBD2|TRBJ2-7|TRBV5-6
CASSPTLAGTTYEQYF
TGTGCCAGCAGCCCGACTTTAGCGGGAACTACCTACGAGCAGTACTTC
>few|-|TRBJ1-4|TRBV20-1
CSARNRELNEKLFF
TGCAGTGCCCGAAACAGGGAACTTAATGAAAAACTGTTTTTT
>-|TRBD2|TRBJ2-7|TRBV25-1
CASSEGGVGSGRAYEQYF
TGTGCCAGCAGTGAAGGCGGGGTGGGTAGCGGGAGGGCCTACGAGCAGTACTTC
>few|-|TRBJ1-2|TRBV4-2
CASSQDRGGSYYGYTF
TGTGCCAGCAGCCAAGATCGGGGGGGCAGCTACTATGGCTACACCTTC
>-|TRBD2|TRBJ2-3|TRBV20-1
CSAEYRAGETDMQYF
TGCAGTGCCGAGTATAGGGCGGGAGAAACAGATATGCAGTATTTT
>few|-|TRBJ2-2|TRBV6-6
CATIGGFWDTGELFF
TGTGCCACGATAGGGGGATTTTGGGACACCGGGGAGCTGTTTTTT
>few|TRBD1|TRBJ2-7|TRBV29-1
CSVEVGGAGIGEQYF
TGCAGCGTTGAAGTAGGGGGCGCTGGGATAGGCGAGCAGTACTTC
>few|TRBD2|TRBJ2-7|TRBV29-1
CSVEDLETSGSYEQYF
TGCAGCGTTGAAGATTTAGAGACTAGCGGATCCTACGAGCAGTACTTC
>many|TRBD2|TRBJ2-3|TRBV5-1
CASSFTSGRAITDTQYF
TGCGCCAGCAGCTTTACTAGCGGGAGGGCCATCACAGATACGCAGTATTTT
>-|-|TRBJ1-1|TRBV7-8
CASSLIGSHTEAFF
TGTGCCAGCAGCTTGATCGGCAGTCACACTGAAGCTTTCTTT
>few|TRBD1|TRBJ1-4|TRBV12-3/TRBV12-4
CASRMTGSGNEKLFF
TGTGCCAGCAGAATGACAGGGAGCGGGAATGAAAAACTGTTTTTT
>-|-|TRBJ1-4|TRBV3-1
CASSQANEKLFF
TGTGCCAGCAGCCAAGCGAATGAAAAACTGTTTTTT
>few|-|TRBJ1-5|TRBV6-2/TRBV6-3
CASRDGGSYQPQHF
TGTGCCAGCAGGGACGGGGGGTCCTACCAGCCCCAGCATTTT